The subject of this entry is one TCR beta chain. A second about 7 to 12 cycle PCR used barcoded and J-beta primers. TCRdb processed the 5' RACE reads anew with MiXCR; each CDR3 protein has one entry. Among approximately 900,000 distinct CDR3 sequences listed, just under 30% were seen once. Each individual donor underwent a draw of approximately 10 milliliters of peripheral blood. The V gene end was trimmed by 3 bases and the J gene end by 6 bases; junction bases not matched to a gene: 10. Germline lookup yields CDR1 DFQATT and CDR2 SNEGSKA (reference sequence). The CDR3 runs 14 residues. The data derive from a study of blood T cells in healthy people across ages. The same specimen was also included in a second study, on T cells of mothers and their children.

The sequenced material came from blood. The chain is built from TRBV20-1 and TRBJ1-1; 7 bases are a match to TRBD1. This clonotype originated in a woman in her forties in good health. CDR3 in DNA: TGCAGTGCTAGTAATCGGGACAGAGGTCCTGAAGCTTTCTTT. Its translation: CSASNRDRGPEAFF.